What follows are 28 T cell receptor beta chains derived from one specimen sequenced in a study of T cells expressing NK-cell markers. From the 5' RACE reads, TCRdb lists one entry per CDR3 protein and no DNA. Its listing shows 150,000 to 180,000 distinct CDR3 sequences. Sequencing input: blood T cells: a sorted CD56 or NKG2C T cell subset, CD4+ or CD8+ T cells, or bulk PBMC T cells (not recorded which). Receptor source: a woman between 45 and 60 years old in good health.

V gene TRBV9 combines with J gene TRBJ2-2. The CDR3 length is 14 residues. From germline, CDR1 is SGDLS and CDR2 YYNGEE. The CDR3 sequence: CASSVGGSTGELFF.

V usage is TRBV19 and J usage is TRBJ2-7; TCRdb gives TRBD1 as the D gene, but with no DNA this cannot be confirmed. This CDR3 comprises 14 residues. Germline V CDR1 and CDR2: LNHDA, SQIVND (reference sequence). This chain's CDR3 is CASSTDRGLYEQYF. Variable domain in full (rest from reference TRBV19 and TRBJ2-7): DGGITQSPKYLFRKEGQNVTLSCEQNLNHDAMYWYRQDPGQGLRLIYYSQIVNDFQKGDIAEGYSVSREKKESFPLTVTSAQKNPTAFYLCASSTDRGLYEQYFGPGTRLTVT.

V usage is TRBV4-1 and J usage is TRBJ1-1; the TCRdb D gene call, TRBD1, has no DNA to confirm it. This CDR3 spans 14 amino acids. CDR1 is MGHRA, CDR2 YSYEKL, per germline. CDR3 protein: CASSHPGGSLGAFF.

The chain has TRBV6-5 and TRBJ2-2; checking the TCRdb D call of TRBD2 is not possible without DNA. Germline-derived CDR1 and CDR2 are MNHEY and SVGAGI. The CDR3 contains 18 residues. CDR3 region: CASSPTLAGGNNTGELFF.

The rearrangement links TRBV12-3 or TRBV12-4 to TRBJ1-4; TCRdb outputs TRBD1, but without DNA this stays unchecked. This CDR3 is built from 15 residues. The CDR3 region is CASRENLGANEKLFF.

The chain couples TRBV10-3 to TRBJ2-5; TCRdb's D call, TRBD1, is unchecked because there is no DNA. Germline CDR1 ENHRY, CDR2 SYGVKD. The length of the CDR3 is 15 residues. The CDR3 loop is CATSSTEQGSGTQYF.

The chain is built from TRBV24-1 and TRBJ2-1; the D gene TCRdb calls, TRBD1, cannot be checked with no DNA. The CDR3 covers 13 residues. Germline loops: CDR1 KGHDR, CDR2 SFDVKD. This CDR3 reads CATSDLTGYEQFF.

The chain combines TRBV24-1 with TRBJ2-1; the TCRdb D gene call, TRBD2, has no DNA to confirm it. The germline V gene has CDR1 KGHDR and CDR2 SFDVKD. This CDR3 contains 17 residues. Here the CDR3 reads CATSDLMAGGTGDEQFF.

The chain is built from TRBV4-1 and TRBJ1-4. CDR3 length: 14 residues. Germline V gene sequence: CDR1 MGHRA, CDR2 YSYEKL. The CDR3 sequence: CASSQQATNEKLFF.

The V gene is TRBV20-1, the J gene TRBJ1-1; the D call of TRBD1 rests on TCRdb alone, since no DNA is present to check it. This CDR3 comprises 16 residues. The germline V gene encodes CDR1 DFQATT and CDR2 SNEGSKA (reference sequence). The CDR3 loop is CSAKDPGKGWNTEAFF.

This chain uses TRBV4-1 with TRBJ2-2; there is no DNA to check the TCRdb D call of TRBD1. The CDR3 length is 16 residues. CDR1 is MGHRA, CDR2 YSYEKL, per germline. CDR3 amino acids: CASSQAEGPDTGELFF.

The chain couples TRBV7-9 to TRBJ1-2; as DNA is missing, the TRBD1 call by TCRdb cannot be tested. Germline CDR1 and CDR2: SEHNR and FQNEAQ (reference sequence). The CDR3 totals 12 residues. The CDR3 sequence is CASTDGDYGYTF.

The gene calls are TRBV27 and TRBJ2-5; TCRdb's D gene call, TRBD1, goes unchecked for lack of DNA. The CDR3 loop spans 15 amino acids. CDR1 and CDR2 (germline): MNHEY, SMNVEV (reference sequence). CDR3 in amino acids: CASSLWPGAAETQYF.

This chain connects TRBV27 to TRBJ2-1; TCRdb proposes TRBD2, but this gene call is untestable without DNA. Looked up from germline, CDR1 is MNHEY and CDR2 is SMNVEV (reference sequence). The CDR3 is made up of 14 amino acids. CDR3 sequence reads: CASSMTSGSDEQFF.

V usage is TRBV12-3 or TRBV12-4 and J usage is TRBJ2-2; TCRdb's D gene call, TRBD1, goes unchecked for lack of DNA. This CDR3 contains 14 residues. The chain's CDR3 is CASGVGRVSGELFF.

The chain has TRBV27 and TRBJ2-7; TCRdb outputs TRBD1, but without DNA this stays unchecked. The germline V gene encodes CDR1 MNHEY and CDR2 SMNVEV (reference sequence). CDR3 length: 15 residues. CDR3: CASSHGSWQGYGQYF.

The chain is built from TRBV7-9 and TRBJ2-1. Germline lookup yields CDR1 SEHNR and CDR2 FQNEAQ (reference sequence). This CDR3 comprises 12 residues. The CDR3 spells CASSWANNEQFF.

V usage is TRBV29-1 and J usage is TRBJ2-1; TCRdb outputs TRBD2, but without DNA this stays unchecked. CDR1 is SQVTM and CDR2 is ANQGSEA in the germline V gene. CDR3 length equals 15 residues. The CDR3 sequence: CSTGLAGGNYNEQFF.

The chain links TRBV3-1 to TRBJ2-3; the D call from TCRdb, TRBD1, cannot be confirmed without DNA. Germline V gene sequence: CDR1 LGHDT, CDR2 YNNKEL (reference sequence). CDR3 length: 17 residues. CDR3 loop: CASSQPPGGPQSDTQYF.

The chain couples TRBV6-2 or TRBV6-3 to TRBJ2-3; checking the TCRdb D call of TRBD2 is not possible without DNA. CDR3 length: 13 residues. Germline CDR1 MNHEY, CDR2 SVGEGT. CDR3 in amino acids: CASKLAGADTQYF.

The rearrangement uses TRBV6-1 and TRBJ1-5; TCRdb returns TRBD1, unconfirmable since there is no DNA. Germline lookup yields CDR1 MNHNS and CDR2 SASEGT. The CDR3 spans 14 residues. The CDR3 spells CASGDRGINQPQHF.

The chain recombines TRBV2 with TRBJ2-2; TCRdb indicates TRBD2, and absent DNA this call remains unverified. The CDR3 sequence is 14 residues long. CDR1 and CDR2 (germline): SNHLY, FYNNEI. CDR3 loop: CGYLANSNTGELFF.

The chain links TRBV5-1 to TRBJ2-3; TCRdb lists TRBD2, though no DNA is available to test this call. The CDR3 is made up of 13 amino acids. Germline assignment: CDR1 SGHRS and CDR2 YFSETQ. CDR3 protein: CASSDRGGDTQYF.

The chain carries TRBV18 and TRBJ2-4. CDR1 and CDR2 (germline): KGHSH, LQKENI. The CDR3 consists of 17 residues. This chain's CDR3 is CASSPIAESIAKNIQYF.

The J gene is TRBJ1-1, the V gene TRBV12-5; the D call of TRBD1 rests on TCRdb alone, since no DNA is present to check it. CDR1 and CDR2 (germline): LGHNT, FRNRAP. The CDR3 has 17 residues. CDR3 loop: CASGFDQGAGGGTEAFF. Filled out from reference TRBV12-5 and TRBJ1-1, the complete variable domain reads DARVTQTPRHKVTEMGQEVTMRCQPILGHNTVFWYRQTMMQGLELLAYFRNRAPLDDSGMPKDRFSAEMPDATLATLKIQPSEPRDSAVYFCASGFDQGAGGGTEAFFGQGTRLTVV.

The V and J genes are TRBV7-8 and TRBJ1-2; absent DNA, TCRdb's TRBD1 call cannot be checked. CDR3 size: 13 residues. Germline CDR1 SGHVS, CDR2 FQNEAQ. The CDR3 protein is CASSGTPNYGYTF.

V is TRBV4-1 and J is TRBJ2-1; the TRBD2 assignment by TCRdb is unverifiable without DNA. Germline CDR1 reads MGHRA; CDR2 reads YSYEKL. There are 17 residues in the CDR3. This chain's CDR3 is CASSQDMEGRLRNEQFF.

V gene TRBV6-1 combines with J gene TRBJ1-1; the D call from TCRdb, TRBD1, cannot be confirmed without DNA. The CDR3 runs 14 residues. The germline V gene encodes CDR1 MNHNS and CDR2 SASEGT. The CDR3 region is CASSAPPTGPEAFF.